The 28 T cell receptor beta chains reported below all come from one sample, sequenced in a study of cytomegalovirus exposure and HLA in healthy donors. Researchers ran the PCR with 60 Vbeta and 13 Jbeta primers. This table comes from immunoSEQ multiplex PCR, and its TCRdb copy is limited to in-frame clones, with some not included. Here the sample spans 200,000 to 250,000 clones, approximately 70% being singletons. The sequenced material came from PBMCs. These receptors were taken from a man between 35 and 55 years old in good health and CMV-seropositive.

The CDR3 spells CASSYRGHTEAFF. In nucleotides, the CDR3 is TGTGCCAGCAGCTACAGGGGGCACACTGAAGCTTTCTTT. This chain links TRBV6-5 with TRBJ1-1; 9 bases agree with TRBD1. V shed 6 bases and J 3 bases; nucleotides not matched to a gene: 2. Germline CDR1 is MNHEY and CDR2 is SVGAGI. CDR3 length equals 13 residues.

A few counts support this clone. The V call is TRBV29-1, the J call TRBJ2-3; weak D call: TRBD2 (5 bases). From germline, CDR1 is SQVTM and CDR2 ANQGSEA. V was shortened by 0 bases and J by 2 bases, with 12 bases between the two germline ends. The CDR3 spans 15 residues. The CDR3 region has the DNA TGCAGCGTTGAAGACTCACTAGTTTACACAGATACGCAGTATTTT. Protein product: CSVEDSLVYTDTQYF.

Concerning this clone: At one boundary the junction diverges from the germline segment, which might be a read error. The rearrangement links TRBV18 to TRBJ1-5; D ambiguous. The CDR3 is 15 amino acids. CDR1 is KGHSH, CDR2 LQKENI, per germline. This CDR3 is CASSPYNGVNQPQHF. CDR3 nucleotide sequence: TGTGCTAGCTCACCCTACAACGGAGTCAATCAGCCCCAGCATTTT.

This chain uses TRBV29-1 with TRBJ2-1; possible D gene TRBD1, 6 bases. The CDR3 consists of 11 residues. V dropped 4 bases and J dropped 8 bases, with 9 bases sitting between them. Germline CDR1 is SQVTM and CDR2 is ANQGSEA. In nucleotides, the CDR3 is TGCAGCGTTGTTGGGGGCTATGAGCAGTTCTTC. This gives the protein CSVVGGYEQFF.

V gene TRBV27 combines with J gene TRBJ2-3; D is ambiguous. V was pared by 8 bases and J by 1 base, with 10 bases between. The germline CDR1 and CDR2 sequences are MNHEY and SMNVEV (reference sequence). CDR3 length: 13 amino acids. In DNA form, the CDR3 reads TGTGCCAGCCTGTTAATCGGCACAGATACGCAGTATTTT. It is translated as CASLLIGTDTQYF.

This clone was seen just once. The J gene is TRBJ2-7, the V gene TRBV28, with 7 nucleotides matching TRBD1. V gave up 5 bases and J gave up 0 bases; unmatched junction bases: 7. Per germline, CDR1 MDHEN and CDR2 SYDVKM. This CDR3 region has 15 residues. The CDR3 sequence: CASSNPGTVSYEQYF. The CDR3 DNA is TGTGCCAGCAGTAACCCCGGGACAGTCTCCTACGAGCAGTACTTC. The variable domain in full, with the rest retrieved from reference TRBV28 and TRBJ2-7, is DVKVTQSSRYLVKRTGEKVFLECVQDMDHENMFWYRQDPGLGLRLIYFSYDVKMKEKGDIPEGYSVSREKKERFSLILESASTNQTSMYLCASSNPGTVSYEQYFGPGTRLTVT.

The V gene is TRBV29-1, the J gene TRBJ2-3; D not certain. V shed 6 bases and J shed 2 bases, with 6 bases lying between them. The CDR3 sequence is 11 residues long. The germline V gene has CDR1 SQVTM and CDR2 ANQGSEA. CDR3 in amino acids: CSVRFTDTQYF. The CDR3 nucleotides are TGCAGCGTGAGATTCACAGATACGCAGTATTTT.

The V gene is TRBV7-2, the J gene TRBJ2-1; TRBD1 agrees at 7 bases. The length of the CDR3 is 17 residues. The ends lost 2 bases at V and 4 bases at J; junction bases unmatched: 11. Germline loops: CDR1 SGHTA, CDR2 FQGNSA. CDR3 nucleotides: TGTGCCAGCAGCTTATCTCCCGGTTTGGGACAGTACAATGAGCAGTTCTTC. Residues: CASSLSPGLGQYNEQFF.

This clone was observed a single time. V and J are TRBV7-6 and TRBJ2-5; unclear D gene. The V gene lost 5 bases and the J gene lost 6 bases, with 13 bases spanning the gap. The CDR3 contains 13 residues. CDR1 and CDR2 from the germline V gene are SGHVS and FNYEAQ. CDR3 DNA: TGTGCCAGCAGCCCGGTCGGGTTGCAGACCCAGTACTTC. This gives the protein CASSPVGLQTQYF. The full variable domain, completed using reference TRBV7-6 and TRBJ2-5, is GAGVSQSPRYKVTKRGQDVALRCDPISGHVSLYWYRQALGQGPEFLTYFNYEAQQDKSGLPNDRFSAERPEGSISTLTIQRTEQRDSAMYRCASSPVGLQTQYFGPGTRLLVL.

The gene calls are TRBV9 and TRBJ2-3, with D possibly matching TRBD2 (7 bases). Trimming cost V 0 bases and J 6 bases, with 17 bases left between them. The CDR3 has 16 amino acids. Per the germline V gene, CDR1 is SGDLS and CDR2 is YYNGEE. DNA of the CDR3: TGTGCCAGCAGCGTAGATCCCTTAGGGGGGGCGGATACGCAGTATTTT. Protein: CASSVDPLGGADTQYF.

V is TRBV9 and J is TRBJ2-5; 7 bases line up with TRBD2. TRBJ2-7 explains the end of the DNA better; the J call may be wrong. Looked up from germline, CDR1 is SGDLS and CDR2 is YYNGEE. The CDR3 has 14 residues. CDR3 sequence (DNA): TGTGCCAGCAGCGTAGGTGGGGGGGCCTACGAGCAGTACTTC. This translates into CASSVGGGAYEQYF.

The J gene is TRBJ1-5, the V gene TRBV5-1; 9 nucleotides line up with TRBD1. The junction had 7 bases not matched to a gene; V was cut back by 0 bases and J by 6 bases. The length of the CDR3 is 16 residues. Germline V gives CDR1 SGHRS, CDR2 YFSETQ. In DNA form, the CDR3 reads TGCGCCAGCAGCTTGGAGGGACAGGGAATCGGTCAGCCCCAGCATTTT. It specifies CASSLEGQGIGQPQHF.

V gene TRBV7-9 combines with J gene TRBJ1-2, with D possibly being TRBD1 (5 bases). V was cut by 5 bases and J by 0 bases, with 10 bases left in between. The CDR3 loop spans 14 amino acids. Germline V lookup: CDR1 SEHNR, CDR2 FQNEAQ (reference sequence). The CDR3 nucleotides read TGTGCCAGCAGCGAGACAGTAACTAACTATGGCTACACCTTC. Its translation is CASSETVTNYGYTF.

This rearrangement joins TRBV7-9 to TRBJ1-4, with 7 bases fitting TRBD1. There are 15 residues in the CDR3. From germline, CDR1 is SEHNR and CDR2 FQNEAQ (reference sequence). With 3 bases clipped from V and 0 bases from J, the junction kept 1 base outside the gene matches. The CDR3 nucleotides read TGTGCCAGCAGCTTTGGGACAGCAACTAATGAAAAACTGTTTTTT. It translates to CASSFGTATNEKLFF.

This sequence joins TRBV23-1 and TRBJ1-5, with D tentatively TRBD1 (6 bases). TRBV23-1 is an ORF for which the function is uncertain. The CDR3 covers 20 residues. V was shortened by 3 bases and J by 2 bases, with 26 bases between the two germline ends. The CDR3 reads CASSHAKSPGAEWCNQPQHF. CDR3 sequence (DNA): TGCGCCAGCAGTCACGCAAAGTCCCCAGGGGCAGAGTGGTGCAATCAGCCCCAGCATTTT.

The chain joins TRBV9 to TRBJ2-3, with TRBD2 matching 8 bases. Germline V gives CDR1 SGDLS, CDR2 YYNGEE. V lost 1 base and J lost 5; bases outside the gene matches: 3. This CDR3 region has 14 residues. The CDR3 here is CASSVTGGQDTQYF. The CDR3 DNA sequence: TGTGCCAGCAGCGTAACGGGGGGGCAAGATACGCAGTATTTT.

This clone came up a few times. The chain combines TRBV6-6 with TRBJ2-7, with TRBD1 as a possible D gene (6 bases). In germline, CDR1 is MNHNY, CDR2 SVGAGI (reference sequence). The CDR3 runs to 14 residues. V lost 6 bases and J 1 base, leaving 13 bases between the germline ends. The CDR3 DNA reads TGTGCCAGCAGATCCCCCGGGACATCCTACGAGCAGTACTTC. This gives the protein CASRSPGTSYEQYF.

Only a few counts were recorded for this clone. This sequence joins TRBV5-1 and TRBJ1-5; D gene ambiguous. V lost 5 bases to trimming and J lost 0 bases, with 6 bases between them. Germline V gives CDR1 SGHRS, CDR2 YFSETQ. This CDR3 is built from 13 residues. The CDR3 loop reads CASREDSNQPQHF. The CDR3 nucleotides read TGCGCCAGCAGGGAGGATAGCAATCAGCCCCAGCATTTT. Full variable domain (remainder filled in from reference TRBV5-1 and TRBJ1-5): KAGVTQTPRYLIKTRGQQVTLSCSPISGHRSVSWYQQTPGQGLQFLFEYFSETQRNKGNFPGRFSGRQFSNSRSEMNVSTLELGDSALYLCASREDSNQPQHFGDGTRLSIL.

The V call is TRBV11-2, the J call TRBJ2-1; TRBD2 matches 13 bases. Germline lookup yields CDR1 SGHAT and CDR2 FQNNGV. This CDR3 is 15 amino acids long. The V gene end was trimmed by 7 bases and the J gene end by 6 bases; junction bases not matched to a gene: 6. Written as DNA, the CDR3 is TGTGCCAGCACCCAGACTAGCGGGGGGTCCAATGAGCAGTTCTTC. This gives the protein CASTQTSGGSNEQFF.

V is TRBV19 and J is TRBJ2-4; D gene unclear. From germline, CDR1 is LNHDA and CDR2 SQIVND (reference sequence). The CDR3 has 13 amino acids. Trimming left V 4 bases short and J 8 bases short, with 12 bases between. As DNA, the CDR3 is TGTGCCAGTAGTAACCGAAGAGGAGACATTCAGTACTTC. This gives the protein CASSNRRGDIQYF.

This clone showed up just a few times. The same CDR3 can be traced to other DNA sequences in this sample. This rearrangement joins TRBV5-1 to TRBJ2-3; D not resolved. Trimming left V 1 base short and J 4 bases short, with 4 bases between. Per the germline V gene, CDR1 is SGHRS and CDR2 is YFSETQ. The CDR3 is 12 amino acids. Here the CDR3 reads CASSLTADTQYF. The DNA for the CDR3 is TGCGCCAGCAGCTTGACGGCAGATACGCAGTATTTT. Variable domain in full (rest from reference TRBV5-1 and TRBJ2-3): KAGVTQTPRYLIKTRGQQVTLSCSPISGHRSVSWYQQTPGQGLQFLFEYFSETQRNKGNFPGRFSGRQFSNSRSEMNVSTLELGDSALYLCASSLTADTQYFGPGTRLTVL.

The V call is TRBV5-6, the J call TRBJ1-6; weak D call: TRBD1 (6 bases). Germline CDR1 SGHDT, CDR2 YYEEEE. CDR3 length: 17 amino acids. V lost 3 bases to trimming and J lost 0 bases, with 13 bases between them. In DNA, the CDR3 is TGTGCCAGCAGCTGGGGGCAGGGGAGCTCCTATAATTCACCCCTCCACTTT. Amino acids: CASSWGQGSSYNSPLHF.

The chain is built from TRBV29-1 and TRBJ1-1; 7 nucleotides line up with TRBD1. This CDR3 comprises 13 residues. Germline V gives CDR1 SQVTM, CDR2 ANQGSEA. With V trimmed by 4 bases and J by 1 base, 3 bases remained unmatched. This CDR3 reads CSVVGQENTEAFF. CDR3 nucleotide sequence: TGCAGCGTTGTCGGACAGGAGAACACTGAAGCTTTCTTT.

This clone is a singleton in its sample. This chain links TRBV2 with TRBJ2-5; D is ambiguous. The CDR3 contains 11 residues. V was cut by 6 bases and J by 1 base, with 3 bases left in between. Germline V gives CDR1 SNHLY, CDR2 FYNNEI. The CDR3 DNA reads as TGTGCCAGCAGCCTCCAAGAGACCCAGTACTTC. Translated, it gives CASSLQETQYF.

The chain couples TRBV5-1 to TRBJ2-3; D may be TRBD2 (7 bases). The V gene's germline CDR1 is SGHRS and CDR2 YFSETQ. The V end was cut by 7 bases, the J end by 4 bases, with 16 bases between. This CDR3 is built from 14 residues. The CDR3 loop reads CASRGDAGADTQYF. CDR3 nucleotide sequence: TGCGCCAGCCGGGGGGACGCAGGGGCAGATACGCAGTATTTT.

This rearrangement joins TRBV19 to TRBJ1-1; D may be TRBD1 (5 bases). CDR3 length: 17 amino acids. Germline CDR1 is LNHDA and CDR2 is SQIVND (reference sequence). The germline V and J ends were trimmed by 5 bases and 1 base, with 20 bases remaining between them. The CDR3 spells CASSPQWGGAGNTEAFF. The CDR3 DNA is TGTGCCAGTAGTCCCCAATGGGGAGGGGCTGGGAACACTGAAGCTTTCTTT.

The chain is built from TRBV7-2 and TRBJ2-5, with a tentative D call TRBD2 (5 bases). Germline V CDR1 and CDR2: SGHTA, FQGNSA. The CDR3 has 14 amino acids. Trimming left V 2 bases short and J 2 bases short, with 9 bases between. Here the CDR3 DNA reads TGTGCCAGCAGCTTAAGAACTAGTCAAGAGACCCAGTACTTC. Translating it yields CASSLRTSQETQYF. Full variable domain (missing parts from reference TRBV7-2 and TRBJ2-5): GAGVSQSPSNKVTEKGKDVELRCDPISGHTALYWYRQSLGQGLEFLIYFQGNSAPDKSGLPSDRFSAERTGGSVSTLTIQRTQQEDSAVYLCASSLRTSQETQYFGPGTRLLVL.

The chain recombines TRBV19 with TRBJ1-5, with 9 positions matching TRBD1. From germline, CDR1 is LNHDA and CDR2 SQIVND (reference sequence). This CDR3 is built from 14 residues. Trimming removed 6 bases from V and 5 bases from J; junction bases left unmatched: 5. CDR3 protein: CASSFRQGDQPQHF. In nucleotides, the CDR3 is TGTGCCAGTAGCTTCCGACAGGGGGATCAGCCCCAGCATTTT.